The 12 T cell receptor beta chains given below trace back to one sample, sequenced in a study of T cell repertoires in cytomegalovirus infection. TCRdb itself ran the reads through MiXCR, one entry per CDR3 protein. Of roughly 78,000 distinct CDR3 sequences listed, approximately 42% are singletons. These receptors lack a known antigen. The sample consisted of CD8+ T cells from cultured PBMCs, taken from culture after CMV antigen stimulation. Every receptor here comes from a human donor in good health (CMV status not recorded). Some clones in this sample may be carry-over from other donors' samples.

This clonotype was observed a handful of times. The V gene is TRBV7-9, the J gene TRBJ2-5, with a possible D match to TRBD1 (5 bases). CDR1 and CDR2 from the germline V gene are SEHNR and FQNEAQ (reference sequence). The V gene lost 3 bases and the J gene lost 4 bases, with 12 bases spanning the gap. The CDR3 extends over 14 amino acids. The CDR3 DNA sequence: TGTGCCAGCAGCTTTTTAAGGGGTGGAGAGACCCAGTACTTC. It translates to CASSFLRGGETQYF.

This clonotype was observed a few times. This chain connects TRBV7-6 to TRBJ2-3; D is possibly TRBD1 or TRBD2 (5 bases each). The V gene lost 5 bases and the J gene lost 0 bases, with 18 bases spanning the gap. Looked up from germline, CDR1 is SGHVS and CDR2 is FNYEAQ. The CDR3 is 17 residues long. The CDR3 sequence: CASSPLSGGYSTDTQYF. The DNA for the CDR3 is TGTGCCAGCAGCCCCTTAAGTGGGGGTTATAGCACAGATACGCAGTATTTT.

This clonotype was picked up a small number of times. The chain carries TRBV11-2 and TRBJ2-5; D gene uncertain. Trimming removed 5 bases from V and 5 bases from J, with 9 bases in between. The CDR3 extends over 12 amino acids. Per the germline V gene, CDR1 is SGHAT and CDR2 is FQNNGV. CDR3 amino acids: CASSPVGETQYF. The DNA for the CDR3 is TGTGCCAGCAGCCCGGTAGGGGAGACCCAGTACTTC.

This chain uses TRBV7-9 with TRBJ2-1, with D uncertain. Trimming removed 3 bases from V and 5 bases from J, with 8 bases in between. Germline CDR1 SEHNR, CDR2 FQNEAQ (reference sequence). The CDR3 has 13 residues. CDR3 sequence (DNA): TGTGCCAGCAGCTTTGCCGCTCACAATGAGCAGTTCTTC. It is translated as CASSFAAHNEQFF. Together with reference TRBV7-9 and TRBJ2-1, the CDR3 gives the full variable domain: DTGVSQNPRHKITKRGQNVTFRCDPISEHNRLYWYRQTLGQGPEFLTYFQNEAQLEKSRLLSDRFSAERPKGSFSTLEIQRTEQGDSAMYLCASSFAAHNEQFFGPGTRLTVL.

The V gene is TRBV14, the J gene TRBJ2-1; 9 bases are shared with TRBD1. Trimming at V came to 2 bases and at J to 2 bases, leaving 4 bases not matched to a gene. Germline loops: CDR1 SGHDN, CDR2 FVKESK. The CDR3 contains 16 residues. The chain's CDR3 is CASSQRTGVTYNEQFF. CDR3 DNA: TGTGCCAGCAGCCAAAGGACAGGGGTCACCTACAATGAGCAGTTCTTC.

The chain recombines TRBV6-5 with TRBJ2-5; D unclear. The germline V and J ends were trimmed by 4 bases and 2 bases, with 11 bases remaining between them. Germline CDR1 and CDR2: MNHEY and SVGAGI. The CDR3 is 14 amino acids. CDR3 nucleotide sequence: TGTGCCAGCAGTTCGAGCCCGGCACAAGAGACCCAGTACTTC. Translating gives CASSSSPAQETQYF.

The chain links TRBV27 to TRBJ2-2; D gene uncertain. CDR1 is MNHEY, CDR2 SMNVEV, per germline (reference sequence). The germline V and J ends were trimmed by 0 bases and 6 bases, with 11 bases remaining between them. This CDR3 region has 15 residues. The CDR3 nucleotides read TGTGCCAGCAGTTTATCCACCTCTGGGGCCGGGGAGCTGTTTTTT. Translating it yields CASSLSTSGAGELFF.

The chain couples TRBV27 to TRBJ1-2, with unresolved D. The CDR3 length is 14 residues. Per the germline V gene, CDR1 is MNHEY and CDR2 is SMNVEV (reference sequence). V was pared by 0 bases and J by 4 bases, with 9 bases between. CDR3 residues: CASSLSAAPYGYTF. The CDR3 DNA reads TGTGCCAGCAGTTTATCTGCGGCTCCCTATGGCTACACCTTC.

The genes are TRBV7-9 and TRBJ1-5; D possibly corresponds to TRBD1 (5 bases). There are 19 residues in the CDR3. V lost 5 bases and J 7 bases, leaving 30 bases between the germline ends. Germline V CDR1 and CDR2: SEHNR, FQNEAQ (reference sequence). The CDR3: CASSPGTGAARAFAQPQHF. The CDR3 nucleotides read TGTGCCAGCAGCCCCGGGACCGGGGCCGCCCGAGCATTTGCCCAGCCCCAGCATTTT.

This clonotype was seen only a few times. The chain employs TRBV7-6 and TRBJ2-5; 9 bases match TRBD2. The V gene's germline CDR1 is SGHVS and CDR2 FNYEAQ. The junction had 16 bases not matched to a gene; V was cut back by 2 bases and J by 3 bases. This CDR3 comprises 19 residues. CDR3 nucleotide sequence: TGTGCCAGCAGCTTATATCCCCCCCCCCCTAGCGGGGCAGAAGAGACCCAGTACTTC. Protein sequence: CASSLYPPPPSGAEETQYF.

This clonotype was seen a handful of times. V usage is TRBV7-8 and J usage is TRBJ2-1; 11 nucleotides line up with TRBD1. CDR3 length: 15 residues. V gave up 4 bases and J gave up 8 bases; unmatched junction bases: 7. Germline CDR1 reads SGHVS; CDR2 reads FQNEAQ. The CDR3 DNA sequence: TGTGCCAGCAGCTCCGGGGGACAGGGGGGCCATGAGCAGTTCTTC. Amino acids: CASSSGGQGGHEQFF.

This clonotype occurred a few times. The genes are TRBV7-8 and TRBJ2-5; D could derive from TRBD1 or TRBD2 (5 bases each). The V gene lost 9 bases and the J gene lost 0 bases, with 11 bases spanning the gap. The CDR3 spans 13 residues. Germline V lookup: CDR1 SGHVS, CDR2 FQNEAQ. CDR3 residues: CASGRGDQETQYF. Written as DNA, the CDR3 is TGTGCCAGTGGAAGGGGAGACCAAGAGACCCAGTACTTC.